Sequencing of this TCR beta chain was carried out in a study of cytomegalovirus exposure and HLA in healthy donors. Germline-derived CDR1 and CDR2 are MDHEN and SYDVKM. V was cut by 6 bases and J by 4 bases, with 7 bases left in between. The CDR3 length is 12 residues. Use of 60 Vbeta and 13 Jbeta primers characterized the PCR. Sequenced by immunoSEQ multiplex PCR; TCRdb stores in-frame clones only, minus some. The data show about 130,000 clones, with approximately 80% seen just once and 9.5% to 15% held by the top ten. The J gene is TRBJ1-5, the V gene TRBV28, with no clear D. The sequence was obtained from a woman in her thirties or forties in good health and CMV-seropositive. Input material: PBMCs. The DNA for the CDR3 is TGTGCCAGCAGCGGTCCGAATCAGCCCCAGCATTTT. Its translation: CASSGPNQPQHF.